This T cell receptor beta chain was captured in a study of beta chain features in type 1 diabetes. Study in general: There were about 110,000,000 sorted cells examined across all samples. Study results and limitations: Shorter TCRB CDR3s, moderately but significantly so, marked every one of the four CD4+ subsets in Type 1 diabetes patients. Comparison showed that naive, central memory and Treg TCRB repertoires appeared more similar among patients than among healthy donors.

This clone showed up just a few times. Its specificity is not known. TCRB transcripts that were expressed got sequenced, as all of the isolated RNA had been reverse transcribed. Here immunoSEQ multiplex PCR was the method, and the copy in TCRdb shows in-frame clones only, minus some. The repertoire has approximately 250,000 clones, roughly 10% of them found once; the top ten carry 0.017%. Germline CDR1 and CDR2: SGDLS and YYNGEE. Trimming removed 6 bases at V and 5 bases at J, with 12 bases between. This CDR3 has 13 residues. This TCR was recovered from a man aged 25 to 40 with type 1 diabetes. The gene calls are TRBV9 and TRBJ1-5; D is undetermined. Sequencing was done on a sample of naive CD4+ T cells from blood. This CDR3 reads CASIFWRHQPQHF. CDR3 sequence (DNA): TGTGCCAGCATCTTCTGGCGGCATCAGCCCCAGCATTTT.